These 29 T cell receptor beta chains came from one sample sequenced in a study of technical replicates of blood from several donors. Clones were sequenced by immunoSEQ multiplex PCR, and TCRdb holds only the in-frame ones, with some missing. This sample carries about 76,000 clones, roughly nine tenths of them seen once, and the ten largest clones take 0.2% to 0.25%. Sequencing was carried out using T cells isolated from PBMCs. The receptor set was obtained from a human donor in good health.

The chain is built from TRBV21-1 and TRBJ2-1; the table gives TRBD2 as D, unverified against the DNA. TRBV21-1 is an annotated pseudogene. This CDR3 is 12 amino acids long. The chain's CDR3 is CASSKGEVGRFF. The CDR3 DNA follows: TGTGCCAGCAGCAAGGGAGAGGTTGGGAGGTTCTTC.

The rearrangement uses TRBV5-4 and TRBJ1-2; D is uncertain. The germline CDR1 and CDR2 sequences are SGHNT and YYREEE (reference sequence). V was shortened by 3 bases and J by 2 bases, with 17 bases between the two germline ends. The CDR3 is 16 amino acids. The CDR3 sequence: CASSSTPRGINYGYTF. The DNA of the CDR3 is TGTGCCAGCAGCTCAACCCCCCGAGGGATCAACTATGGCTACACCTTC. Supplemented by reference TRBV5-4 and TRBJ1-2, the full variable domain reads ETGVTQSPTHLIKTRGQQVTLRCSSQSGHNTVSWYQQALGQGPQFIFQYYREEENGRGNFPPRFSGLQFPNYSSELNVNALELDDSALYLCASSSTPRGINYGYTFGSGTRLTVV.

The chain joins TRBV5-4 to TRBJ2-1; TRBD2 agrees at 12 bases. V lost 4 bases and J lost 0; bases outside the gene matches: 2. Germline V gene data show CDR1 as SGHNT and CDR2 as YYREEE (reference sequence). The CDR3 has 16 amino acids. CDR3 loop: CASSPTSGSSYNEQFF. CDR3 coding DNA: TGTGCCAGCAGCCCGACTAGCGGGAGCTCCTACAATGAGCAGTTCTTC.

This sequence joins TRBV2 and TRBJ2-3; the match to TRBD1 covers 10 bases. The CDR3 has 15 residues. Trimming took 1 base from V and 6 from J; bases not matched to a gene: 4. CDR1 and CDR2 (germline): SNHLY, FYNNEI. The CDR3: CASSEVGQGSDTQYF. The CDR3 DNA follows: TGTGCCAGCAGTGAAGTGGGACAGGGGTCGGATACGCAGTATTTT.

This chain connects TRBV9 to TRBJ1-2, with TRBD1 as a possible D gene (5 bases). The CDR3 runs to 14 residues. V was shortened by 0 bases and J by 6 bases, with 12 bases between the two germline ends. CDR1 SGDLS and CDR2 YYNGEE come from the germline V gene. CDR3 nucleotides: TGTGCCAGCAGCGTAGCGGGGCGGGGTGATGGCTACACCTTC. Its protein is CASSVAGRGDGYTF.

The V and J genes are TRBV4-1 and TRBJ2-5; TRBD1 might be the D (6 bases). The V end was cut by 3 bases, the J end by 6 bases, with 17 bases between. This CDR3 comprises 15 residues. Germline values: CDR1 MGHRA, CDR2 YSYEKL. The DNA of the CDR3 is TGCGCCAGCAGCCACGGCAACAGGGAATGGAAGACCCAGTACTTC. It encodes CASSHGNREWKTQYF.

V is TRBV4-1 and J is TRBJ1-1; 7 bases are shared with TRBD1. Per the germline V gene, CDR1 is MGHRA and CDR2 is YSYEKL. The CDR3 is made up of 16 amino acids. With 1 base clipped from V and 2 bases from J, the junction kept 7 bases outside the gene matches. The CDR3 protein is CASSQGNRGSNTEAFF. The CDR3 coding sequence is TGCGCCAGCAGCCAAGGGAACAGGGGATCTAACACTGAAGCTTTCTTT.

This chain links TRBV2 with TRBJ2-4; TRBD2 matches at 12 bases. CDR3 length: 17 residues. The J segment lost 7 bases and the V segment lost 6 bases, leaving 13 bases of the junction unmatched. From germline, CDR1 is SNHLY and CDR2 FYNNEI. This CDR3 is CASSISGLAGVMNIQYF. Written as DNA, the CDR3 is TGTGCCAGCAGCATATCGGGACTAGCGGGCGTAATGAACATTCAGTACTTC.

This chain connects TRBV6-5 to TRBJ2-1; 10 positions agree with TRBD2. The germline CDR1 and CDR2 sequences are MNHEY and SVGAGI. The CDR3 has 16 residues. The junction had 6 bases not matched to a gene; V was cut back by 0 bases and J by 7 bases. The CDR3 DNA sequence: TGTGCCAGCAGTTACTCCAGCGGGGGGGCTTGGAATGAGCAGTTCTTC. Translation gives CASSYSSGGAWNEQFF.

V gene TRBV29-1 combines with J gene TRBJ2-3, with 15 bases that match TRBD2. The CDR3 covers 16 residues. V shed 4 bases and J 1 base; nucleotides not matched to a gene: 3. The germline V gene encodes CDR1 SQVTM and CDR2 ANQGSEA. In DNA, the CDR3 is TGCAGCGTTGCGGGACTAGCGGGAGGACGCACAGATACGCAGTATTTT. As protein: CSVAGLAGGRTDTQYF.

This chain connects TRBV2 to TRBJ2-1; TRBD2 matches 10 bases. V dropped 3 bases and J dropped 3; count of bases not matched to a gene: 5. Germline V gene sequence: CDR1 SNHLY, CDR2 FYNNEI. This CDR3 spans 16 amino acids. CDR3 bases: TGTGCCAGCAGTGATCCCGGGACTAGCGACTACAATGAGCAGTTCTTC. It specifies CASSDPGTSDYNEQFF. The complete variable domain, with remaining parts taken from reference TRBV2 and TRBJ2-1, reads EPEVTQTPSHQVTQMGQEVILRCVPISNHLYFYWYRQILGQKVEFLVSFYNNEISEKSEIFDDQFSVERPDGSNFTLKIRSTKLEDSAMYFCASSDPGTSDYNEQFFGPGTRLTVL.

The rearrangement joins TRBV2 to TRBJ2-3; TRBD2 might be the D (6 bases). Germline V gives CDR1 SNHLY, CDR2 FYNNEI. With 7 bases removed from V and 3 bases from J, the gap between germline ends came to 17 bases. This CDR3 contains 15 residues. CDR3 sequence reads: CASIPGTYLTDTQYF. DNA of the CDR3: TGTGCCAGCATCCCCGGGACTTACCTGACAGATACGCAGTATTTT. Looking up the rest from reference TRBV2 and TRBJ2-3 gives the full variable domain: EPEVTQTPSHQVTQMGQEVILRCVPISNHLYFYWYRQILGQKVEFLVSFYNNEISEKSEIFDDQFSVERPDGSNFTLKIRSTKLEDSAMYFCASIPGTYLTDTQYFGPGTRLTVL.

The rearrangement joins TRBV27 to TRBJ2-1; 7 positions match TRBD2. The CDR3 sequence is 14 residues long. Germline CDR1 MNHEY, CDR2 SMNVEV (reference sequence). V trimming: 5 bases; J trimming: 10 bases; junction bases outside the gene matches: 11. DNA for the CDR3: TGTGCCAGCAGTCCTACCCCGGCGGGAGTCGAGCAGTTCTTC. This codes for CASSPTPAGVEQFF.

This clone appeared a single time. The gene calls are TRBV10-1 and TRBJ1-2, with a possible D match to TRBD1 (6 bases). Germline V gene sequence: CDR1 WNHNN, CDR2 SYGVQD (reference sequence). The CDR3 loop spans 14 amino acids. The V and J ends lost 5 bases and 3 bases respectively, with 13 bases between them. DNA for the CDR3: TGCGCCAGCAGTAGAGGGGGTGAAGACTATGGCTACACCTTC. Its translation is CASSRGGEDYGYTF.

The chain links TRBV4-1 to TRBJ1-1; 7 nucleotides line up with TRBD1. CDR1 and CDR2 (germline): MGHRA, YSYEKL. This CDR3 region has 18 residues. Trimming removed 4 bases from V and 1 base from J; junction bases left unmatched: 15. The DNA of the CDR3 is TGCGCCAGCAGCCCCTACGCGGACAGGCCCGAGTCGAACACTGAAGCTTTCTTT. Protein: CASSPYADRPESNTEAFF.

This chain connects TRBV5-1 to TRBJ1-1, with unresolved D. From germline, CDR1 is SGHRS and CDR2 YFSETQ. CDR3 length: 13 amino acids. V shed 4 bases and J shed 0 bases, with 7 bases lying between them. CDR3 nucleotide sequence: TGCGCCAGCAGCGTTGTTATGAACACTGAAGCTTTCTTT. The encoded protein is CASSVVMNTEAFF. Based on the CDR3 plus reference TRBV5-1 and TRBJ1-1, the full variable domain is KAGVTQTPRYLIKTRGQQVTLSCSPISGHRSVSWYQQTPGQGLQFLFEYFSETQRNKGNFPGRFSGRQFSNSRSEMNVSTLELGDSALYLCASSVVMNTEAFFGQGTRLTVV.

This clone was observed once. The chain is built from TRBV2 and TRBJ1-2; TRBD1 is a possible D gene (5 bases). CDR3 length: 13 amino acids. Germline CDR1 is SNHLY and CDR2 is FYNNEI. V lost 11 bases, J lost 1 base, and 14 bases lay in between. The DNA of the CDR3 is TGTGCCGTAACAGGCTTAAGTAACTATGGCTACACCTTC. This encodes CAVTGLSNYGYTF.

The chain carries TRBV6-1 and TRBJ1-5; TRBD1 agrees at 8 bases. Germline CDR1 MNHNS, CDR2 SASEGT. With V trimmed by 4 bases and J by 3 bases, 5 bases remained unmatched. The CDR3 totals 15 residues. In nucleotides, the CDR3 is TGTGCCAGCAGTGCGACAGGGGCGCCCAATCAGCCCCAGCATTTT. This codes for CASSATGAPNQPQHF.

The chain couples TRBV7-9 to TRBJ2-1; D not certain. From germline, CDR1 is SEHNR and CDR2 FQNEAQ (reference sequence). This CDR3 region has 13 residues. Trimming stripped 4 bases from V and 6 bases from J, with 10 bases between. CDR3 DNA: TGTGCCAGCAGCTCCGTATCGGGCAATGAGCAGTTCTTC. It yields the protein CASSSVSGNEQFF.

This clone has only a few counts. The rearrangement uses TRBV5-1 and TRBJ2-1, with D unclear. Germline lookup yields CDR1 SGHRS and CDR2 YFSETQ. CDR3 length equals 15 residues. V dropped 0 bases and J dropped 2 bases, with 9 bases sitting between them. The CDR3 DNA reads TGCGCCAGCAGCTTGGATGAACAACCCTACAATGAGCAGTTCTTC. Translation gives CASSLDEQPYNEQFF.

The chain recombines TRBV28 with TRBJ1-3, with 7 bases matching TRBD1. CDR1 and CDR2 (germline): MDHEN, SYDVKM. J gave up 4 bases and V 4 bases, and 16 bases lay outside the gene matches. CDR3 length: 18 amino acids. CDR3 nucleotides: TGTGCCAGCAGTTCAATCGACGGGACAGAGTTATCGGGAAACACCATATATTTT. It yields the protein CASSSIDGTELSGNTIYF.

J is TRBJ1-2 and V is TRBV6-5; D remains ambiguous. Germline loops: CDR1 MNHEY, CDR2 SVGAGI. The CDR3 runs to 11 residues. V was clipped by 4 bases and J by 6 bases, with 6 bases between them. The CDR3: CASSSRDGYTF. CDR3 coding DNA: TGTGCCAGCAGTTCACGGGATGGCTACACCTTC.

This sequence joins TRBV19 and TRBJ2-2; D not certain. Germline loops: CDR1 LNHDA, CDR2 SQIVND (reference sequence). V was trimmed by 1 base and J by 1 base, leaving 7 bases between them. This CDR3 has 15 residues. The CDR3 DNA reads TGTGCCAGTAGTATAGGCGGTGGGAACACCGGGGAGCTGTTTTTT. Amino acids: CASSIGGGNTGELFF.

The CDR3 region has the DNA TGCGCCAGCAGTGAGGAGAGTCTGCCCTCCTACGAGCAGTACTTC. Protein product: CASSEESLPSYEQYF. This chain links TRBV23-1 with TRBJ2-7; D gene uncertain. TRBV23-1 is an ORF, and what it does is uncertain. With 5 bases removed from V and 0 bases from J, the gap between germline ends came to 14 bases. The CDR3 is 15 amino acids.

J is TRBJ1-1 and V is TRBV5-1; TRBD1 matches 7 bases. This CDR3 contains 15 residues. V shed 0 bases and J 1 base; nucleotides not matched to a gene: 3. From germline, CDR1 is SGHRS and CDR2 YFSETQ. Written as DNA, the CDR3 is TGCGCCAGCAGCTTGGACAGGGGAAGGAACACTGAAGCTTTCTTT. As protein: CASSLDRGRNTEAFF.

In this sample, this clone turned up a few times. The V gene is TRBV10-1, the J gene TRBJ1-2, with TRBD1 identical over 8 bases. After removal of 8 bases from V and 4 bases from J, the junction contained 3 bases not matched to a gene. Per germline, CDR1 WNHNN and CDR2 SYGVQD (reference sequence). The CDR3 covers 12 residues. CDR3 in amino acids: CASGQGGYGYTF. Written as DNA, the CDR3 is TGCGCCAGCGGACAGGGAGGCTATGGCTACACCTTC.

The chain couples TRBV2 to TRBJ2-6; no clear D. The CDR3 spans 13 residues. Per the germline V gene, CDR1 is SNHLY and CDR2 is FYNNEI. V was shortened by 6 bases and J by 1 base, with 4 bases between the two germline ends. DNA for the CDR3: TGTGCCAGCAGCCCTTCTGGGGCCAACGTCCTGACTTTC. It codes for CASSPSGANVLTF.

On this clone itself: In the same sample, other DNA sequences code for this CDR3. The chain links TRBV5-1 to TRBJ1-3; D is unresolved. CDR1 is SGHRS, CDR2 YFSETQ, per germline. V dropped 0 bases and J dropped 0 bases, with 4 bases sitting between them. This CDR3 has 14 residues. CDR3 residues: CASSLGSSGNTIYF. CDR3 coding DNA: TGCGCCAGCAGCTTGGGCAGCTCTGGAAACACCATATATTTT. Full variable domain (remainder filled in from reference TRBV5-1 and TRBJ1-3): KAGVTQTPRYLIKTRGQQVTLSCSPISGHRSVSWYQQTPGQGLQFLFEYFSETQRNKGNFPGRFSGRQFSNSRSEMNVSTLELGDSALYLCASSLGSSGNTIYFGEGSWLTVV.

The rearrangement uses TRBV28 and TRBJ1-5; 10 bases fit TRBD1. Per the germline V gene, CDR1 is MDHEN and CDR2 is SYDVKM. This CDR3 is built from 16 residues. J gave up 4 bases and V 6 bases, and 9 bases lay outside the gene matches. DNA for the CDR3: TGTGCCAGCAGCGGAGAGGGACAGGGGTTTAATCAGCCCCAGCATTTT. As protein: CASSGEGQGFNQPQHF. The full variable domain, its missing parts supplied by reference TRBV28 and TRBJ1-5, is DVKVTQSSRYLVKRTGEKVFLECVQDMDHENMFWYRQDPGLGLRLIYFSYDVKMKEKGDIPEGYSVSREKKERFSLILESASTNQTSMYLCASSGEGQGFNQPQHFGDGTRLSIL.